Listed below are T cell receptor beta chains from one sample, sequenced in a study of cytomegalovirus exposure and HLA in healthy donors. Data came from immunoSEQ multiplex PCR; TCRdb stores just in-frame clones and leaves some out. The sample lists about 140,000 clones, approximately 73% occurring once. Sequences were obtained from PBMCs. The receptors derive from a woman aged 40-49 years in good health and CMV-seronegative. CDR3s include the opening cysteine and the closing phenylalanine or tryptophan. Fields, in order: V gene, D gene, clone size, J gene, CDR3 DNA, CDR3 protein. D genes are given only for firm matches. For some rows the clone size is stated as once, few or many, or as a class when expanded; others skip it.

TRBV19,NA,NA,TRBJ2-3,TGTGCCAGTAGTATGGCAGGGAGGGGGGTCACAGATACGCAGTATTTT,CASSMAGRGVTDTQYF
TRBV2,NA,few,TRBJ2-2,TGTGCCAGCAGCCCGCCTGCGGGGACCGGGGAGCTGTTTTTT,CASSPPAGTGELFF
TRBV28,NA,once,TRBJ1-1,TGTGCCAGCAGAAACGACAGGATTCAATCTGCTGAAGCTTTCTTT,CASRNDRIQSAEAFF
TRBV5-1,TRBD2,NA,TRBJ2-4,TGCGCCAGCAGCTTTGGACTAGCGGGTCTTCGGAACATTCAGTACTTC,CASSFGLAGLRNIQYF
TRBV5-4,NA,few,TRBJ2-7,TGTGCCAGCAGCCCCGGTGGAGCGGCCTCAGAGCAGTACTTC,CASSPGGAASEQYF
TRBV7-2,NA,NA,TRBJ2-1,TGTGCCAGCAGCGTGGACAGCTACAATGAGCAGTTCTTC,CASSVDSYNEQFF
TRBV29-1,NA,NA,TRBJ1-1,TGCAGCGTCAACAGGGAAGGCACTGAAGCTTTCTTT,CSVNREGTEAFF
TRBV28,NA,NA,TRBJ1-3,TGTGCCAGCAGTTCCGCCCAGGGGATATATGGAAACACCATATATTTT,CASSSAQGIYGNTIYF
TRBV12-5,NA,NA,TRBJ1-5,TGTGCTAGTGGTTTTGGAAACCAGGGTTATCAGCCCCAGCATTTT,CASGFGNQGYQPQHF
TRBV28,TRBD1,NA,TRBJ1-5,TGTGCCAGCAGTTTTTCGTATAGGGACAGGGGGACTTATAGCAATCAGCCCCAGCATTTT,CASSFSYRDRGTYSNQPQHF